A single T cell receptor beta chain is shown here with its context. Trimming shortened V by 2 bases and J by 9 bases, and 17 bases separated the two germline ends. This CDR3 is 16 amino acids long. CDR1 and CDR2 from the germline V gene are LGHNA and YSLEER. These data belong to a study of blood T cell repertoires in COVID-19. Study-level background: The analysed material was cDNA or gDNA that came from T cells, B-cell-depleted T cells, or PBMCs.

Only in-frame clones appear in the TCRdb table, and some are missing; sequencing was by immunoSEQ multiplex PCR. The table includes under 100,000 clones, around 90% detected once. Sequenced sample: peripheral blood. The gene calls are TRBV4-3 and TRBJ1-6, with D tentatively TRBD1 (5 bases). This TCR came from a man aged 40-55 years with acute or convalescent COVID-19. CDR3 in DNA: TGCGCCAGCAGCCAAAGCCCCCGGGGGAACGGTTCACCCCTCCACTTT. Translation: CASSQSPRGNGSPLHF.